This T cell receptor beta chain was captured by sequencing in a study of Graves' ophthalmopathy and Graves' hyperthyroidism. Across the study: There was a collection of peripheral blood at initial diagnosis, before any treatment.

The study amplified TCR beta CDR3 regions using RNA transcripts. In the first round, RT-PCR was carried out with HTBI primers, and a multiplex PCR formed the second round. TCRdb re-called the multiplex PCR reads with MiXCR, one entry per CDR3 protein. Altogether about 410,000 distinct CDR3 sequences are present, 18% being singletons, with the ten largest covering 1.5% to 2%. Study results and limitations: Among thyroid clonotypes expanded above 0.001 frequency, most also appeared in blood.

In its sample, this clonotype was seen many times. What it recognizes is unknown. The length of the CDR3 is 16 residues. Trimming removed 2 bases at V and 4 bases at J, with 18 bases between. Germline V gene sequence: CDR1 SGHRS, CDR2 YFSETQ. Moderate-to-severe activity, CAS ≥3, NOSPECS ≥4 and duration under 3 months were recorded for donors with ophthalmopathy. Diagnostic conclusions were grounded in clinical symptoms, serum thyroxine, TRAb, thyroid ultrasound and orbital computed tomography. V usage is TRBV5-1 and J usage is TRBJ1-2, with D perhaps TRBD1 (5 bases). The source of this sequence is a woman aged 18-29 years with Graves' ophthalmopathy. The specimen was peripheral blood. The CDR3 sequence: CASSFLSGSSGYGYTF. The CDR3 DNA is TGCGCCAGCAGCTTCCTTTCAGGGTCTAGCGGCTATGGCTACACCTTC.